Listed below are T cell receptor beta chains from one sample, sequenced in a study of T cells in Graves' hyperthyroidism and ophthalmopathy. TCRdb analysed the multiplex PCR reads with MiXCR anew, one entry per CDR3 protein. The sample lists about 300,000 distinct CDR3 sequences, 16% occurring once. The sample was blood. The receptors were gathered from a man aged 25-45 years with Graves' hyperthyroidism. Both conserved end residues are part of each CDR3. A D gene is named only where the DNA matches it firmly. Expanded clones get a size class; other rows say once, few or many, or leave the size out.

. TRBJ2-3 . TRBV7-9 CASSVGVGLNTDTRYF TGTGCCAGCAGTGTTGGGGTAGGACTCAACACAGATACGCGGTATTTT
TRBD2 TRBJ2-2 . TRBV29-1 CSVEGTGGGTGELFF TGCAGCGTTGAGGGAACGGGAGGTGGCACCGGGGAGCTGTTTTTT
. TRBJ2-7 many TRBV5-1 CASSFESEQYF TGCGCCAGCAGCTTTGAAAGCGAGCAGTACTTC
TRBD2 TRBJ2-1 many TRBV5-1 CASGSGSLSYNEQFF TGCGCCAGCGGGAGCGGGAGCCTCTCCTACAATGAGCAGTTCTTC
. TRBJ1-1 few TRBV7-2 CASSGYRDTEAFF TGTGCCAGCAGCGGTTACCGGGACACCGAAGCTTTCTTT
TRBD1 TRBJ1-2 few TRBV6-1 CASRTGTANYGYTF TGTGCCAGCAGAACCGGGACAGCTAACTATGGCTACACCTTC
. TRBJ2-7 . TRBV5-1 CASSLLGDATYEQYF TGCGCCAGCAGCTTGCTGGGGGATGCTACCTACGAGCAGTACTTC
. TRBJ2-6 . TRBV5-5 CASSFESSGANVLTF TGTGCCAGCAGCTTTGAGAGCTCTGGGGCCAACGTCCTGACTTTC
. TRBJ1-2 . TRBV6-1 CASRVYRGATNYGYTF TGTGCCAGCAGGGTATATAGGGGGGCCACTAACTATGGCTACACCTTC
. TRBJ1-1 many TRBV27 CASSARAGRITEAFF TGTGCCAGCAGTGCCCGAGCCGGGAGAATCACTGAAGCTTTCTTT
. TRBJ1-1 . TRBV2 CASRTSAGTLATEAFF TGTGCCAGCAGGACCTCCGCCGGGACCCTAGCCACTGAAGCTTTCTTT
. TRBJ1-2 many TRBV28 CASSFMGVGGYTF TGTGCCAGCAGTTTCATGGGGGTAGGTGGCTACACCTTC
TRBD1 TRBJ2-2 few TRBV20-1 CSAQTGGTGELFF TGCAGTGCTCAGACAGGGGGGACCGGGGAGCTGTTTTTT
. TRBJ1-1 many TRBV3-1 CASSQDLRGAFF TGTGCCAGCAGCCAAGATCTTCGAGGGGCTTTCTTT
. TRBJ1-1 many TRBV9 CASSVMGLGTEAFF TGTGCCAGCAGCGTGATGGGGTTGGGGACAGAAGCTTTCTTT
TRBD1 TRBJ1-2 . TRBV28 CASSSTRDRTNYGYTF TGTGCCAGCAGTTCTACTCGGGACAGAACTAACTATGGCTACACCTTC
. TRBJ1-6 few TRBV27 CASSLFHPSSYNSPLHF TGTGCCAGCAGTTTATTCCATCCGAGCTCCTATAATTCACCCCTCCACTTT
TRBD1 TRBJ2-7 many TRBV11-3 CASTNRTGSSYEQYF TGTGCCAGCACCAACAGGACAGGGAGCTCCTACGAGCAGTACTTC
TRBD1 TRBJ2-6 few TRBV10-3 CAIRKTGGTGANVLTF TGTGCCATCAGAAAGACAGGGGGAACTGGGGCCAACGTCCTGACTTTC
. TRBJ2-1 many TRBV7-2 CASSLVQPGAGGNEQFF TGTGCCAGCAGCTTAGTTCAGCCGGGAGCAGGGGGGAATGAGCAGTTCTTC
. TRBJ1-5 . TRBV30 CAYGGEFRPQHF TGTGCCTACGGGGGGGAATTCAGGCCCCAGCATTTT
TRBD1 TRBJ2-6 . TRBV6-1 CASLRQGASGANVLTF TGTGCCAGTCTGAGACAGGGGGCGTCGGGGGCCAACGTCCTGACTTTC
. TRBJ1-4 . TRBV7-9 CASSSRLEKLFF TGTGCCAGCAGCTCCCGACTGGAAAAACTGTTTTTT
TRBD1 TRBJ2-3 many TRBV18 CASSRDRGADTQYF TGTGCCAGCTCACGGGACAGGGGTGCAGATACGCAGTATTTT
TRBD2 TRBJ2-1 . TRBV4-1 CASSQGLAGPNEQFF TGCGCCAGCAGCCAAGGACTAGCGGGCCCCAATGAGCAGTTCTTC
. TRBJ2-1 many TRBV7-3 CASSLGGRHPPYNEQFF TGTGCCAGCAGCTTAGGGGGACGTCATCCTCCCTACAATGAGCAGTTCTTC
TRBD2 TRBJ2-2 few TRBV3-1 CASSQREWAGELFF TGTGCCAGCAGCCAGCGGGAGTGGGCCGGGGAGCTGTTTTTT
. TRBJ2-1 many TRBV24-1 CATSDTGRSSYNEQFF TGTGCCACCAGTGATACGGGCAGGAGCTCCTACAATGAGCAGTTCTTC
. TRBJ1-1 . TRBV18 CASSPWGLKFMNTEAFF TGTGCCAGCTCCCCCTGGGGCCTCAAGTTTATGAACACTGAAGCTTTCTTT
. TRBJ2-3 many TRBV12-3/TRBV12-4 CASSLVGDDTDTQYF TGTGCCAGCAGTTTGGTGGGAGACGACACAGATACGCAGTATTTT
TRBD2 TRBJ2-2 . TRBV7-2 CASSFDSGRTGELFF TGTGCCAGCAGCTTCGATAGCGGGAGGACCGGGGAGCTGTTTTTT
. TRBJ2-6 many TRBV15 CATTQGQPSGANVLTF TGTGCCACTACACAGGGTCAGCCCTCTGGGGCCAACGTCCTGACTTTC
TRBD2 TRBJ2-1 many TRBV12-3/TRBV12-4 CASPSGGVGVSEQFF TGTGCCAGCCCCTCGGGAGGGGTTGGTGTGAGTGAGCAGTTCTTC
. TRBJ2-1 few TRBV2 CASSEALSPAARDEQFF TGTGCCAGCAGTGAAGCGCTTTCCCCGGCCGCGAGGGATGAGCAGTTCTTC
. TRBJ2-1 many TRBV3-1 CASSPRLVVLYNEQFF TGTGCCAGCAGCCCCCGACTAGTAGTTCTCTACAATGAGCAGTTCTTC
TRBD2 TRBJ2-1 many TRBV28 CASLHSSGSNEQFF TGTGCCAGCCTCCACTCAAGCGGGAGCAATGAGCAGTTCTTC
TRBD1 TRBJ1-2 few TRBV6-5 CASSYSEGALYGYTF TGTGCCAGCAGTTACAGTGAGGGGGCCTTATATGGCTACACCTTC
TRBD1 TRBJ1-2 many TRBV28 CASSLGQASYGYTF TGTGCCAGCAGCCTGGGACAGGCGTCCTATGGCTACACCTTC
. TRBJ1-1 many TRBV5-1 CASSLQTGSTEAFF TGCGCCAGCAGCCTACAGACAGGCAGCACTGAAGCTTTCTTT
TRBD2 TRBJ2-3 many TRBV7-8 CASSPDRVNSGRDSTDTQYF TGTGCCAGCAGCCCAGACAGGGTGAATAGCGGGAGGGACTCCACAGATACGCAGTATTTT